This T cell receptor (beta chain) is drawn from a study of T cells in Graves' hyperthyroidism and ophthalmopathy. Lactation, pregnancy, other autoimmune disease or uncontrolled infection excluded patients. Researchers amplified the TCR beta CDR3 regions from RNA transcripts. In the first-round RT-PCR of the TCR CDR3, the HTBI primer set was used. TCRdb redid the calling of the multiplex PCR reads with MiXCR, one entry per CDR3 protein. The sample lists fewer than 200,000 distinct CDR3 sequences, 9.4% seen once, with approximately 20% in the top ten. To note about this clonotype: Its antigen is not identified.

Per the germline V gene, CDR1 is MNHEY and CDR2 is SMNVEV (reference sequence). V was cut by 8 bases and J by 7 bases, with 17 bases left in between. The CDR3 extends over 14 amino acids. Study observations and caveats: Stable hyperthyroidism and ophthalmopathy were separated using 13 V-J signatures. Model predictions of ophthalmopathy came a median roughly 6.7 months before onset. Blood also contained most expanded thyroid clonotypes above 0.001.

V gene TRBV27 combines with J gene TRBJ1-4, with D perhaps matching TRBD1 (6 bases). This TCR derives from a woman younger than 35 with Graves' hyperthyroidism that later progressed to Graves' ophthalmopathy. The source material was blood. In nucleotides, the CDR3 is TGTGCCAGCTCCAGGAGCGGGGGCGTTGAAAAACTGTTTTTT. It encodes CASSRSGGVEKLFF.